These 26 T cell receptor beta chains came from one sample sequenced in a study of T cells in Graves' hyperthyroidism and ophthalmopathy. RNA transcripts were the template for amplifying TCR beta CDR3 regions. During a first-round RT-PCR of the TCR CDR3, the HTBI primer set was used. Each CDR3 protein gets one entry after TCRdb re-called the multiplex PCR reads with MiXCR. The profile shows roughly 750,000 distinct CDR3 sequences, roughly 15% of them singletons. The sample was blood. The receptor set was obtained from a young man with Graves' hyperthyroidism.

This clonotype was observed many times. V usage is TRBV12-3 or TRBV12-4 and J usage is TRBJ2-1; 11 nucleotides align to TRBD2. The CDR3 is 16 amino acids. Losses at the gene ends were 6 bases for V and 4 bases for J; bases not matched to a gene: 8. In nucleotides, the CDR3 is TGTGCCAGCAGGCCAACTAGCGGGAGACCTTACAATGAGCAGTTCTTC. Translated, it gives CASRPTSGRPYNEQFF.

The chain joins TRBV27 to TRBJ2-3, with 10 bases that match TRBD1. The CDR3 totals 16 residues. Looked up from germline, CDR1 is MNHEY and CDR2 is SMNVEV (reference sequence). V was clipped by 3 bases and J by 7 bases; unmatched bases: 10. CDR3 amino acids: CASSLGPTGGANTQYF. The CDR3 coding sequence is TGTGCCAGCAGTTTGGGCCCGACAGGGGGCGCAAATACGCAGTATTTT.

A few counts support this clonotype. The chain employs TRBV29-1 and TRBJ2-1, with 10 nucleotides matching TRBD1. Trimming removed 4 bases from V and 7 bases from J; junction bases left unmatched: 10. CDR3 length: 15 amino acids. CDR1 SQVTM and CDR2 ANQGSEA come from the germline V gene. CDR3 residues: CSVVLSGTGVNEQFF. CDR3 in DNA: TGCAGCGTTGTTTTAAGTGGGACAGGGGTAAATGAGCAGTTCTTC.

This sequence joins TRBV6-2 or TRBV6-3 and TRBJ2-3; D possibly corresponds to TRBD1 (5 bases). The CDR3 length is 14 residues. In germline, CDR1 is MNHEY, CDR2 SVGEGT. Trimming stripped 8 bases from V and 4 bases from J, with 16 bases between. The CDR3, as DNA: TGTGCCAGCGCCATGACAGAGAGCTCAGATACGCAGTATTTT. Protein product: CASAMTESSDTQYF.

This chain joins TRBV12-3 or TRBV12-4 and TRBJ1-1; D might be TRBD1 (5 bases). This CDR3 is built from 12 residues. Trimming took 7 bases from V and 5 from J, leaving 11 bases between them. The CDR3 sequence: CASMWGGTEAFF. DNA for the CDR3: TGTGCCAGCATGTGGGGCGGGACTGAAGCTTTCTTT.

This clonotype was detected a few times. The V and J genes are TRBV15 and TRBJ2-1; TRBD2 agrees at 12 bases. CDR3 length: 18 residues. The V gene's germline CDR1 is LNHNV and CDR2 YYDKDF (reference sequence). The J segment lost 9 bases and the V segment lost 3 bases, leaving 15 bases of the junction unmatched. The CDR3 coding sequence is TGTGCCACCAGCAGTGAATGGACTAGCGGGGTGGGGAATGGTGAGCAGTTCTTC. It translates to CATSSEWTSGVGNGEQFF.

This clonotype was observed a handful of times. The chain combines TRBV29-1 with TRBJ2-1; D not resolved. Germline V gives CDR1 SQVTM, CDR2 ANQGSEA. The length of the CDR3 is 11 residues. CDR3 bases: TGCACCCCTGAATGGGGTAATGAGCAGTTCTTC. Residues: CTPEWGNEQFF.

This clonotype was recorded a few times. The rearrangement uses TRBV20-1 and TRBJ2-1, with 10 nucleotides matching TRBD2. Germline V gene lookup returns CDR1 DFQATT and CDR2 SNEGSKA (reference sequence). The CDR3 spans 14 residues. V shed 4 bases and J 7 bases; nucleotides not matched to a gene: 7. CDR3 bases: TGCAGTGCTACTAGCGGGAGAAGCTCGAATGAGCAGTTCTTC. It is translated as CSATSGRSSNEQFF.

This clonotype was detected ten times or more. This chain uses TRBV28 with TRBJ2-7, with D possibly being TRBD1 (6 bases). CDR1 and CDR2 (germline): MDHEN, SYDVKM. Trimming pared 9 bases from V and 4 bases from J, leaving 13 bases between. This CDR3 is built from 12 residues. CDR3 in amino acids: CASCLQGYEQYF. In DNA, the CDR3 is TGTGCCAGTTGTTTACAGGGTTACGAGCAGTACTTC. Together with reference TRBV28 and TRBJ2-7, the CDR3 gives the full variable domain: DVKVTQSSRYLVKRTGEKVFLECVQDMDHENMFWYRQDPGLGLRLIYFSYDVKMKEKGDIPEGYSVSREKKERFSLILESASTNQTSMYLCASCLQGYEQYFGPGTRLTVT.

This clonotype was seen a handful of times. DNA of the CDR3: TGTGCCAGCAGTGCCCAACTAGCGGGAGGCAACAATGAGCAGTTCTTC. Its translation is CASSAQLAGGNNEQFF. J is TRBJ2-1 and V is TRBV27; 12 nucleotides agree with TRBD2. The length of the CDR3 is 16 residues. Trimming cost V 5 bases and J 5 bases; bases outside gene matches: 7. Germline CDR1 is MNHEY and CDR2 is SMNVEV (reference sequence).

V usage is TRBV28 and J usage is TRBJ1-1; D is ambiguous. CDR1 is MDHEN and CDR2 is SYDVKM in the germline V gene. Trimming removed 3 bases from V and 2 bases from J, with 10 bases in between. CDR3 size: 14 residues. CDR3 sequence: CASSFRGSNTEAFF. CDR3 in DNA: TGTGCCAGCAGTTTCAGAGGATCCAACACTGAAGCTTTCTTT.

Of note for this clonotype: A read error may explain this, as a much larger clone is one base away. The chain links TRBV7-2 to TRBJ2-7; D is unresolved. This CDR3 region has 15 residues. Germline V gives CDR1 SGHTA, CDR2 FQGNSA. In DNA, the CDR3 is TGTGCCAGCAGCTTAGGCAGTTACAGCTCCTACGAGCGGTACTTC. The encoded protein is CASSLGSYSSYERYF.

This clonotype was seen only a few times. V gene TRBV6-1 combines with J gene TRBJ1-1, with a possible D match to TRBD1 (5 bases). The germline V and J ends were trimmed by 5 bases and 10 bases, with 20 bases remaining between them. Germline CDR1 is MNHNS and CDR2 is SASEGT. The CDR3 spans 14 residues. The CDR3 reads CASSPPWGGTAAFF. The CDR3 DNA follows: TGTGCCAGCAGTCCCCCTTGGGGGGGAACGGCAGCTTTCTTT.

A few counts support this clonotype. This chain uses TRBV29-1 with TRBJ1-1; D is unclear. The V and J ends lost 7 bases and 1 base respectively, with 13 bases between them. The germline V gene encodes CDR1 SQVTM and CDR2 ANQGSEA. The CDR3 consists of 13 residues. The CDR3 DNA is TGCAGCGCCTGGAGACAACCGAACACTGAAGCTTTCTTT. Its translation is CSAWRQPNTEAFF.

This clonotype was counted a few times. The chain recombines TRBV3-1 with TRBJ2-7; 9 bases line up with TRBD1. CDR3 size: 17 residues. CDR1 LGHDT and CDR2 YNNKEL come from the germline V gene (reference sequence). The J segment lost 5 bases and the V segment lost 1 base, leaving 12 bases of the junction unmatched. Here the CDR3 reads CASSQVRWGTGIDEQYF. DNA of the CDR3: TGTGCCAGCAGCCAAGTTCGGTGGGGGACAGGGATAGACGAGCAGTACTTC.

This chain joins TRBV5-1 and TRBJ2-1; possible D gene TRBD2, 6 bases. Germline loops: CDR1 SGHRS, CDR2 YFSETQ. The CDR3 loop spans 15 amino acids. Trimming removed 4 bases at V and 5 bases at J, with 16 bases between. For the CDR3, the DNA is TGCGCCAGCAGCCTGAATAGGGTAGCGGACAATGAGCAGTTCTTC. It codes for CASSLNRVADNEQFF.

This clonotype was recorded at least ten times. The chain links TRBV11-3 to TRBJ1-1; D is unclear. This CDR3 is 13 amino acids long. The germline gives CDR1 SGHNT, CDR2 YENEEA. V was shortened by 6 bases and J by 3 bases, with 11 bases between the two germline ends. The CDR3 is CASSWASDTEAFF. The CDR3 nucleotides read TGTGCCAGCAGTTGGGCGAGCGACACTGAAGCTTTCTTT.

This clonotype was seen ten or more times. The chain has TRBV6-1 and TRBJ2-1, with 8 bases lining up with TRBD2. J gave up 0 bases and V 7 bases, and 5 bases lay outside the gene matches. Germline assignment: CDR1 MNHNS and CDR2 SASEGT. There are 15 residues in the CDR3. The CDR3, as DNA: TGTGCCAGCAATCCAAGCGGGAGCTCCTACAATGAGCAGTTCTTC. It translates to CASNPSGSSYNEQFF.

At least ten counts were recorded for this clonotype. This chain uses TRBV28 with TRBJ2-5, with TRBD1 matching over 7 bases. V lost 5 bases, J lost 2 bases, and 14 bases stayed unmatched. There are 17 residues in the CDR3. The germline V gene has CDR1 MDHEN and CDR2 SYDVKM. The DNA of the CDR3 is TGTGCCAGCAGTCCCATCGCTCTGAGGGACAGACAAGAGACCCAGTACTTC. This sequence encodes CASSPIALRDRQETQYF.

This chain joins TRBV20-1 and TRBJ2-7, with 7 bases that match TRBD2. The V and J ends lost 3 bases and 6 bases, in that order; junction bases with no gene match: 5. Germline V gene lookup returns CDR1 DFQATT and CDR2 SNEGSKA (reference sequence). The CDR3 contains 12 residues. CDR3 coding DNA: TGCAGTGCTAGCCGTACTAGCGCCGAGCAGTACTTC. Translating it yields CSASRTSAEQYF.

This clonotype turned up a few times. The CDR3 DNA is TGTGCCAGCAGATTTAGCGGGAGGGCCTCCTACAATGAGCAGTTCTTC. It encodes CASRFSGRASYNEQFF. This sequence joins TRBV6-1 and TRBJ2-1, with TRBD2 identical over 11 bases. Unmatched junction bases numbered 4, after V lost 6 bases and J lost 0 bases. The CDR3 spans 16 residues. Germline-derived CDR1 and CDR2 are MNHNS and SASEGT.

This clonotype has a count of ten or more. This chain links TRBV29-1 with TRBJ2-5, with 10 nucleotides matching TRBD2. CDR1 is SQVTM, CDR2 ANQGSEA, per germline. CDR3 length equals 14 residues. CDR3 DNA sequence: TGCAGTTTCACCCCTAGCGGGAGTGGAGAGACCCAGTACTTC. Translating gives CSFTPSGSGETQYF.

This clonotype was recorded at least ten times. V is TRBV28 and J is TRBJ2-3, with 15 bases matching TRBD2. The V gene end was trimmed by 4 bases and the J gene end by 6 bases; junction bases not matched to a gene: 5. The length of the CDR3 is 16 residues. The germline V gene encodes CDR1 MDHEN and CDR2 SYDVKM. The CDR3, as DNA: TGTGCCAGCAGTTCCCCCGGGACTAGCGGGAGGGATACGCAGTATTTT. It translates to CASSSPGTSGRDTQYF.

Many counts were recorded for this clonotype. The chain couples TRBV6-1 to TRBJ2-3, with 8 nucleotides matching TRBD1. Trimming cost V 4 bases and J 0 bases; bases outside gene matches: 3. Germline assignment: CDR1 MNHNS and CDR2 SASEGT. CDR3 length equals 15 residues. CDR3 residues: CASSGHRGSTDTQYF. DNA of the CDR3: TGTGCCAGCAGTGGCCACAGGGGGAGCACAGATACGCAGTATTTT.

CDR3 nucleotide sequence: TGTGCCACAAGTGGCCGGGGTCGGGCCAAAAACATTCAGTACTTC. This codes for CATSGRGRAKNIQYF. The chain couples TRBV15 to TRBJ2-4; TRBD2 is a possible D gene (5 bases). Germline loops: CDR1 LNHNV, CDR2 YYDKDF (reference sequence). Trimming shortened V by 9 bases and J by 1 base, and 16 bases separated the two germline ends. CDR3 length: 15 amino acids.

The sample holds many counts of this clonotype. J is TRBJ1-5 and V is TRBV18; no reliable D call. Germline CDR1 KGHSH, CDR2 LQKENI. The CDR3 covers 15 residues. V was trimmed by 6 bases and J by 4 bases, leaving 16 bases between them. The CDR3 is CASSVAAASNQPQHF. In DNA form, the CDR3 reads TGTGCCAGCTCGGTGGCTGCGGCATCTAATCAGCCCCAGCATTTT.